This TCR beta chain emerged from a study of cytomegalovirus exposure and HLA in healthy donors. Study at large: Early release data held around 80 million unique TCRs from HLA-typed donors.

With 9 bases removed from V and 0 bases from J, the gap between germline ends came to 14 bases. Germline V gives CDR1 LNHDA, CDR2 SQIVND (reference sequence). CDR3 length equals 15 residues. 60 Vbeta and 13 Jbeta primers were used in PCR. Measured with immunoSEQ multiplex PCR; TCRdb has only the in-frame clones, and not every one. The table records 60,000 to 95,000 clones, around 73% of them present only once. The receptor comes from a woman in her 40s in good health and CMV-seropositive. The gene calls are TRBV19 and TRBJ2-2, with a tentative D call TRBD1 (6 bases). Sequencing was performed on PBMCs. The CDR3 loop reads CASTGTLANTGELFF. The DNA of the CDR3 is TGTGCCAGCACTGGGACACTTGCGAACACCGGGGAGCTGTTTTTT.